Listed here are 7 T cell receptor beta chains from one sample, sequenced in a study of glioma-infiltrating T cells after dendritic cell vaccination. Specified time point: after dendritic cell vaccination, including at tumor progression/relapse. Produced via immunoSEQ multiplex PCR; TCRdb's table is partial and in-frame only. The sample lists about 100,000 clones, more than 70% seen once, with around 5.4% in the top ten. Material: blood, obtained after dendritic cell vaccination. These receptor sequences come from a human donor with glioblastoma.

This clone was counted a single time. This sequence joins TRBV4-1 and TRBJ1-2; D perhaps matches TRBD1 (5 bases). CDR1 is MGHRA and CDR2 is YSYEKL in the germline V gene. V lost 3 bases, J lost 1 base, and 12 bases lay in between. The CDR3 consists of 15 residues. DNA for the CDR3: TGCGCCAGCAGCCAGGTCTCAGGGCGTAACTATGGCTACACCTTC. This codes for CASSQVSGRNYGYTF.

This clone was recorded only once. The V and J genes are TRBV18 and TRBJ1-1; 11 nucleotides match TRBD1. V lost 3 bases and J lost 1; bases outside the gene matches: 10. The CDR3 runs to 18 residues. Germline V gene data show CDR1 as KGHSH and CDR2 as LQKENI. In nucleotides, the CDR3 is TGTGCCAGCTCACCTGGACAGGGGGCTCCAGCAGGGAACACTGAAGCTTTCTTT. It translates to CASSPGQGAPAGNTEAFF.

This rearrangement joins TRBV19 to TRBJ2-1, with 11 bases aligning to TRBD1. Germline V gives CDR1 LNHDA, CDR2 SQIVND (reference sequence). V gave up 2 bases and J gave up 6 bases; unmatched junction bases: 6. This CDR3 region has 16 residues. The CDR3 nucleotides read TGTGCCAGTAGTATAAACGCCGGGACAGGGGGCAATGAGCAGTTCTTC. Translated, it gives CASSINAGTGGNEQFF.

This sequence joins TRBV15 and TRBJ1-6, with D unresolved. The CDR3 covers 17 residues. CDR1 and CDR2 (germline): LNHNV, YYDKDF (reference sequence). Trimming pared 2 bases from V and 0 bases from J, leaving 11 bases between. CDR3 bases: TGTGCCACCAGCAGACCCCCAGGCAGCTCCTATAATTCACCCCTCCACTTT. Translation: CATSRPPGSSYNSPLHF.

This rearrangement joins TRBV7-9 to TRBJ1-2; D remains unclear. The CDR3 runs to 13 residues. Trimming stripped 5 bases from V and 2 bases from J, with 9 bases between. The germline V gene encodes CDR1 SEHNR and CDR2 FQNEAQ (reference sequence). The DNA for the CDR3 is TGTGCCAGCAGCCCTAGCGGAAACTATGGCTACACCTTC. Its translation: CASSPSGNYGYTF.

The chain has TRBV6-6 and TRBJ2-7, with 10 bases fitting TRBD1. Germline CDR1 and CDR2: MNHNY and SVGAGI (reference sequence). The V and J ends lost 6 bases and 0 bases, in that order; junction bases with no gene match: 5. This CDR3 is 15 amino acids long. CDR3: CASRDRGVSSYEQYF. The CDR3 region has the DNA TGTGCCAGCAGGGACAGGGGGGTAAGCTCCTACGAGCAGTACTTC.

The V and J genes are TRBV27 and TRBJ2-7, with 9 nucleotides matching TRBD1. The germline CDR1 and CDR2 sequences are MNHEY and SMNVEV (reference sequence). The V segment lost 5 bases and the J segment 4 bases; nucleotides outside the gene matches: 3. The CDR3 length is 13 residues. In DNA, the CDR3 is TGTGCCAGCAGTCGACAGGGGGAGTACGAGCAGTACTTC. Translated: CASSRQGEYEQYF.